This T cell receptor beta chain originates from a study of graft-versus-host responses after intestinal transplantation. The CDR3 spans 16 residues. V gave up 4 bases and J gave up 0 bases, with 13 bases separating them. Germline assignment: CDR1 SGHKS and CDR2 YYEKEE (reference sequence). Clones were read by immunoSEQ multiplex PCR, and TCRdb kept only the in-frame ones, dropping some. Here the sample spans approximately 70,000 clones, roughly 89% being singletons. The chain combines TRBV5-5 with TRBJ1-4; no reliable D call. This TCR came from a human patient who received an intestinal transplant, so some T cells may come from the graft donor. Sample: bone marrow, taken approximately 740 days after intestinal transplantation. The CDR3 sequence: CASSQNPSATNEKLFF. The CDR3 DNA sequence: TGTGCCAGCAGCCAAAATCCTTCTGCAACTAATGAAAAACTGTTTTTT.